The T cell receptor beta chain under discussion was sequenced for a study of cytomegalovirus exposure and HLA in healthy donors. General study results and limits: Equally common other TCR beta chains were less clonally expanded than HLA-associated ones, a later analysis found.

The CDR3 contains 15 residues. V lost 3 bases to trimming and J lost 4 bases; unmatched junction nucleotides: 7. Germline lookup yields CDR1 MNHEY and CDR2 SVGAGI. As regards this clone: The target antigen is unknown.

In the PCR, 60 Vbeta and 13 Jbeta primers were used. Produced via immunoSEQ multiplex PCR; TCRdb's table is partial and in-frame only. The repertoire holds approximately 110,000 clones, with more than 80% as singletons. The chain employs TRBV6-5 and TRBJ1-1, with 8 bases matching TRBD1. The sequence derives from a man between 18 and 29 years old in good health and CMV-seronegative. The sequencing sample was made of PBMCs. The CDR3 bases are TGTGCCAGCAGTTATCTGACAGGGGCGGCCACTGAAGCTTTCTTT. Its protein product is CASSYLTGAATEAFF.